This is a list of T cell receptor beta chains from one sample in a study of immune aging and cytomegalovirus after organ transplant. TCRdb re-called the single-cell sequencing reads with MiXCR, one entry per CDR3 protein. The sample includes 20,000 or so distinct CDR3 sequences, 36% of them seen just once. Antigens for these TCRs are unknown. The sample was CMV peptide-activated CD4+ and CD8+ T cells sorted from blood, taken at five time points, pooled. These receptors were taken from a female donor who had a heart transplant and CMV viremia. The CDR3 runs from the conserved cysteine through the conserved F or W. The order of the fields is J gene, clone size, D gene, V gene, CDR3 DNA, CDR3 protein. A D gene is named only where the DNA matches it firmly. Clone sizes are given selectively: once, few, many, or a class where the clone is expanded.

j_call: TRBJ1-5
clone_size: many
d_call: -
v_call: TRBV6-1
cdr3_nt: TGTGCCAGCAGTCTACAGGGTGGCAATCAGCCCCAGCATTTT
cdr3_aa: CASSLQGGNQPQHF

j_call: TRBJ1-5
clone_size: -
d_call: TRBD1
v_call: TRBV6-5
cdr3_nt: TGTGCCACCAGGAGAGCGTCAGGGGGCGGAAGCAATCAGCCCCAGCATTTT
cdr3_aa: CATRRASGGGSNQPQHF

j_call: TRBJ2-5
clone_size: -
d_call: TRBD1
v_call: TRBV11-1
cdr3_nt: TGTGCCAGCAGCTCACCGATGGACAGGAAAGAGACCCAGTACTTC
cdr3_aa: CASSSPMDRKETQYF

j_call: TRBJ1-5
clone_size: few
d_call: -
v_call: TRBV4-1
cdr3_nt: TGCGCCAGCAGCCCCAGGGAGGGTCAGCCCCAGCATTTT
cdr3_aa: CASSPREGQPQHF

j_call: TRBJ2-2
clone_size: -
d_call: -
v_call: TRBV5-4
cdr3_nt: TGTGCCAGCAGCTTGCAGGATCGGGAGCCGTTTTTT
cdr3_aa: CASSLQDREPFF

j_call: TRBJ2-6
clone_size: many
d_call: TRBD2
v_call: TRBV11-3
cdr3_nt: TGTGCCAGCAGCTCGTTTAGCGGGAGGAGTTCTGGGGCCAACGTCCTGACTTTC
cdr3_aa: CASSSFSGRSSGANVLTF

j_call: TRBJ1-1
clone_size: many
d_call: -
v_call: TRBV4-1
cdr3_nt: TGCGCCAGCAGCCGGTTAGAGAACACTGAAGCTTTCTTT
cdr3_aa: CASSRLENTEAFF

j_call: TRBJ1-1
clone_size: -
d_call: -
v_call: TRBV5-5
cdr3_nt: TGTGCCAGCGGCAGTGGGGGTTTTCACACTGAAGCTTTCTTC
cdr3_aa: CASGSGGFHTEAFF

j_call: TRBJ2-4
clone_size: -
d_call: -
v_call: TRBV7-3
cdr3_nt: TGTGCCAGCAGCTTAAACGACGAGTCCGGCGGAAACATTCAGTACTTC
cdr3_aa: CASSLNDESGGNIQYF

j_call: TRBJ2-3
clone_size: -
d_call: TRBD1
v_call: TRBV6-2/TRBV6-3
cdr3_nt: TGTGCCAGCAGTTACTCGACAGGGCCAGATACGCAGTATTTT
cdr3_aa: CASSYSTGPDTQYF

j_call: TRBJ2-7
clone_size: once
d_call: -
v_call: TRBV13
cdr3_nt: TGTGCCAGCAGAAGGGGCGGAGGCCCCCAAAGGTTGTACTTC
cdr3_aa: CASRRGGGPQRLYF

j_call: TRBJ1-6
clone_size: many
d_call: TRBD1
v_call: TRBV12-3/TRBV12-4
cdr3_nt: TGTGCCAGCAGTTCGGACTTCGGGACAGGGGGAAATTCACCCCTCCACTTT
cdr3_aa: CASSSDFGTGGNSPLHF

j_call: TRBJ2-1
clone_size: many
d_call: -
v_call: TRBV19
cdr3_nt: TGTGCCAGTAGTATGAGCGACTCCTACAATGAGCAGTTCTTC
cdr3_aa: CASSMSDSYNEQFF

j_call: TRBJ1-1
clone_size: -
d_call: -
v_call: TRBV3-1
cdr3_nt: TGTGCCAGCAGCCTGGGTGGGAAAAACACTGAAGCTTTCTTT
cdr3_aa: CASSLGGKNTEAFF

j_call: TRBJ1-1
clone_size: -
d_call: -
v_call: TRBV28
cdr3_nt: TGTGCCAGCAGTCCCCGGCGGGGGGCAGGGTTTGGATACACTGAAGCTTTCTTT
cdr3_aa: CASSPRRGAGFGYTEAFF

j_call: TRBJ2-5
clone_size: -
d_call: -
v_call: TRBV7-3
cdr3_nt: TGTGCCAGCAGCCAATTCGAGGGTCATCAAGAGACCCAGTACTTC
cdr3_aa: CASSQFEGHQETQYF

j_call: TRBJ1-3
clone_size: -
d_call: -
v_call: TRBV19
cdr3_nt: TGTGCCAGTAGTATCGACGCTGGAAACACCATATATTTT
cdr3_aa: CASSIDAGNTIYF

j_call: TRBJ1-1
clone_size: -
d_call: -
v_call: TRBV27
cdr3_nt: TGTGCCAGCAGTTTATCGGGGGAGGAGGGGAACACTGAAGCTTTCTTT
cdr3_aa: CASSLSGEEGNTEAFF

j_call: TRBJ2-1
clone_size: -
d_call: -
v_call: TRBV3-1
cdr3_nt: TGTGCCAGCAGCCAAGATTTTGAGGAAACGTCCTACAATGGGCAGTTCTTC
cdr3_aa: CASSQDFEETSYNGQFF

j_call: TRBJ2-5
clone_size: many
d_call: TRBD1
v_call: TRBV6-6
cdr3_nt: TGTGCCAGCAGTTACGGGGGACAGCAAGAGACCCAGTACTTC
cdr3_aa: CASSYGGQQETQYF

j_call: TRBJ2-1
clone_size: -
d_call: -
v_call: TRBV15
cdr3_nt: TGTGCCACCAGCAGAGATTTTGTGGAGAATGAGCAGTTCTTC
cdr3_aa: CATSRDFVENEQFF

j_call: TRBJ2-3
clone_size: medium-sized
d_call: -
v_call: TRBV28
cdr3_nt: TGTGCCAGCAGTCTCTACGGGCCCCCAGATACGCAGTATTTT
cdr3_aa: CASSLYGPPDTQYF

j_call: TRBJ2-7
clone_size: medium-sized
d_call: -
v_call: TRBV12-3/TRBV12-4
cdr3_nt: TGTGCCAGCAGTTTTACGTCCGAGCAGTACTTC
cdr3_aa: CASSFTSEQYF

j_call: TRBJ1-1
clone_size: many
d_call: -
v_call: TRBV3-1
cdr3_nt: TGTGCCAGCAGCCAACCACTCGGCACTGAAGCTTTCTTT
cdr3_aa: CASSQPLGTEAFF

j_call: TRBJ1-2
clone_size: few
d_call: -
v_call: TRBV29-1
cdr3_nt: TGCAGCGTCTATGACGGTGCAGGCGCTAACTATGGCTACGCCTTC
cdr3_aa: CSVYDGAGANYGYAF

j_call: TRBJ2-7
clone_size: many
d_call: -
v_call: TRBV5-6
cdr3_nt: TGTGCCAGCTCAGGACCTACCTACGAGCAGTACTTC
cdr3_aa: CASSGPTYEQYF

j_call: TRBJ2-2
clone_size: -
d_call: -
v_call: TRBV6-5
cdr3_nt: TGTGCCAGCCGCCCTGAGCCCGGGGTCACCGGGGAGCTGTTTTTT
cdr3_aa: CASRPEPGVTGELFF

j_call: TRBJ2-3
clone_size: few
d_call: TRBD2
v_call: TRBV14
cdr3_nt: TGTGCCAGCAGCCAAGTACTACAGACTAGCGGGAGACGGATAGATACGCAGTATTTT
cdr3_aa: CASSQVLQTSGRRIDTQYF

j_call: TRBJ2-3
clone_size: few
d_call: -
v_call: TRBV4-1
cdr3_nt: TGCGCCAGCAGCCAAGACCCCGGCACAGATACGCAGTATTTT
cdr3_aa: CASSQDPGTDTQYF